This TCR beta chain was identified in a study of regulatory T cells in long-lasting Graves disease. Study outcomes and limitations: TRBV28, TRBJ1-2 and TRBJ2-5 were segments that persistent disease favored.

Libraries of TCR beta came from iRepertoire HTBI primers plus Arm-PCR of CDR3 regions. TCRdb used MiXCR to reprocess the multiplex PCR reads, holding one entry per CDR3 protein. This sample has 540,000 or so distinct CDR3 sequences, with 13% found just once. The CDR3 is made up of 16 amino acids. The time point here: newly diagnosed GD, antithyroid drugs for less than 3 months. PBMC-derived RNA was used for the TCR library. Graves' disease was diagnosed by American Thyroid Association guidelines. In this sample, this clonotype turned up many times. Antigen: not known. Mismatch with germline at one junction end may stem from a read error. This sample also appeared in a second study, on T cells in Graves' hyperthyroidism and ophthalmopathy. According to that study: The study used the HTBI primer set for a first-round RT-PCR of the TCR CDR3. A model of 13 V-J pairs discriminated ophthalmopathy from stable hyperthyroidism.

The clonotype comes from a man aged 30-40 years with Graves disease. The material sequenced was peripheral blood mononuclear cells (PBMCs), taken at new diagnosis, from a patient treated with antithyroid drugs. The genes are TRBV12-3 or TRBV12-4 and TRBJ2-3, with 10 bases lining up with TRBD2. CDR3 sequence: CASSSGRTSGTDTQYF. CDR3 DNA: TGTGCCAGTAGTTCCGGTCGGACTAGCGGAACAGATACGCAGTATTTT.